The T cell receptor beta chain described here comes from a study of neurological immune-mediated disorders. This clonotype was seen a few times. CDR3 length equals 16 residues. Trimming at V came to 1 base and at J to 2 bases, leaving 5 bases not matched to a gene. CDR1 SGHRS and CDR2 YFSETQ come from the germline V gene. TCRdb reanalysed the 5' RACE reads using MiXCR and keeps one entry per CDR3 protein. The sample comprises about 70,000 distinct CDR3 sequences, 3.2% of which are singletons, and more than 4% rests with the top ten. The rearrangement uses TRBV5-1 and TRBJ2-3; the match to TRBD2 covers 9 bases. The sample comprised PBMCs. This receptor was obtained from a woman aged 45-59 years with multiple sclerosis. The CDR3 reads CASSLWRGGTTDTQYF. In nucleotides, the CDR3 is TGCGCCAGCAGCTTGTGGCGGGGGGGGACCACAGATACGCAGTATTTT.